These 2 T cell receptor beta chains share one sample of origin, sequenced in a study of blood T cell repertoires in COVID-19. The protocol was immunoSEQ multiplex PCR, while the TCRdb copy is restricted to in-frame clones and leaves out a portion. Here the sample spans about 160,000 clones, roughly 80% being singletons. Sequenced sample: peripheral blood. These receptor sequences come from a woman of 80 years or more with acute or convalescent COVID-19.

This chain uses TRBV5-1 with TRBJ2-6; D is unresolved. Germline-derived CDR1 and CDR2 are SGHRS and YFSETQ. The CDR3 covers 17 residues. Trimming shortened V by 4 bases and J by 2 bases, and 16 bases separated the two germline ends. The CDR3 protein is CASSKQTQITGANVLTF. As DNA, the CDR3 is TGCGCCAGCAGCAAGCAAACTCAAATAACTGGGGCCAACGTCCTGACTTTC. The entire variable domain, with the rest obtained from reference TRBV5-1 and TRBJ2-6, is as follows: KAGVTQTPRYLIKTRGQQVTLSCSPISGHRSVSWYQQTPGQGLQFLFEYFSETQRNKGNFPGRFSGRQFSNSRSEMNVSTLELGDSALYLCASSKQTQITGANVLTFGAGSRLTVL.

The chain's CDR3 is CASSRGLFYGYTF. In nucleotides, the CDR3 is TGTGCCAGCAGTAGGGGTCTCTTCTATGGCTACACCTTC. The rearrangement links TRBV6-6 to TRBJ1-2; D is perhaps TRBD1 (5 bases). There are 13 residues in the CDR3. Trimming pared 5 bases from V and 4 bases from J, leaving 11 bases between. Germline CDR1 and CDR2: MNHNY and SVGAGI (reference sequence).